This T cell receptor (beta chain) was sequenced for a study of blood T cell repertoires in COVID-19. For the study at large: Samples came from the United States, Italy and Spain, spanning acute and convalescent COVID-19. Nucleic acid was either cDNA or gDNA, and it came from T cells, B-cell-depleted T cells, or PBMCs.

As handled by the study authors: It was from reference gene primer amplification that nucleated cell counts were estimated. Measured with immunoSEQ multiplex PCR; TCRdb has only the in-frame clones, and not every one. The DNA was the basis for D and trimming; V, J and clone size are from that table. The table lists 43,000 or so clones, around 90% of them singletons. Sequencing was carried out using peripheral blood. The TCR sequence derives from a woman older than 75 with active COVID-19.

CDR3 nucleotide sequence: TGTGCCAGCAGCTTACGGGGTGGAGGACAGGCCTACGAGCAGTACTTC. Protein product: CASSLRGGGQAYEQYF. The J gene is TRBJ2-7, the V gene TRBV7-2; 7 nucleotides align to TRBD1. Germline loops: CDR1 SGHTA, CDR2 FQGNSA. The V segment lost 2 bases and the J segment 2 bases; nucleotides outside the gene matches: 9. This CDR3 spans 16 amino acids.